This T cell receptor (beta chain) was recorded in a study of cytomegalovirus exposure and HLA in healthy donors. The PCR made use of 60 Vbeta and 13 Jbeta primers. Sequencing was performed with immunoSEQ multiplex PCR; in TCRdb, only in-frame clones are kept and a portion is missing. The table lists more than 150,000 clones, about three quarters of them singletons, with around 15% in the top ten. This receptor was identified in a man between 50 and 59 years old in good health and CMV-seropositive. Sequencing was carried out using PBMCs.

The CDR3 region is CASSLNRVNTGELFF. The CDR3, as DNA: TGTGCCAGCAGCTTAAACAGGGTAAACACCGGGGAGCTGTTTTTT. The chain is built from TRBV7-2 and TRBJ2-2, with a tentative D call TRBD1 (6 bases). The V end was cut by 2 bases, the J end by 2 bases, with 9 bases between. CDR3 length: 15 residues. CDR1 and CDR2 (germline): SGHTA, FQGNSA.